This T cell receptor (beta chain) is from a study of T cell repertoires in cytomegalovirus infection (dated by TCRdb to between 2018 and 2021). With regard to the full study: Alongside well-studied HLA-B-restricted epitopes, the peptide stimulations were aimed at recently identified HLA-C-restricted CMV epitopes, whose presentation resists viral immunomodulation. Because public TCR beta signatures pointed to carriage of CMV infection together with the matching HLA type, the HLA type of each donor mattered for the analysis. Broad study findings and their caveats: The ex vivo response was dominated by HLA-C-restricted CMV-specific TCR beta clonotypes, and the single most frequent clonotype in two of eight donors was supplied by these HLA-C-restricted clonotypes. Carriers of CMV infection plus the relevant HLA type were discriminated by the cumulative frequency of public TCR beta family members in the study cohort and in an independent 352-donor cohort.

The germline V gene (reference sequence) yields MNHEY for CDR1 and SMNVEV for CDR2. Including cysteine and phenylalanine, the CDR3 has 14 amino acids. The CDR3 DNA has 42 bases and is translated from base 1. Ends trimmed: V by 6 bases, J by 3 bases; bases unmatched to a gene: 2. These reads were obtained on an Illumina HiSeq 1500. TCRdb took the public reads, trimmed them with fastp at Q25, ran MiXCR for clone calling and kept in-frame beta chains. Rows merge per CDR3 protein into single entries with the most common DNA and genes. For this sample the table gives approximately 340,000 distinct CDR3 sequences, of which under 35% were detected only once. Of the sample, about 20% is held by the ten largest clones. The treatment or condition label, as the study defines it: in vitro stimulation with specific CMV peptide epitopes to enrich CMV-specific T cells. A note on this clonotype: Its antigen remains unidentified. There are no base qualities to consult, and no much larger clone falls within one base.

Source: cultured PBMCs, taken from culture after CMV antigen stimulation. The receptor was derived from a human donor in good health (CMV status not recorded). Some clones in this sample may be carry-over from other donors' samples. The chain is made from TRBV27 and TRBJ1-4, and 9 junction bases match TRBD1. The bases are TGTGCCAGCAGCGGGACAGGGTCTAATGAAAAACTGTTTTTT. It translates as CASSGTGSNEKLFF.